The 8 T cell receptor beta chains given below trace back to one sample, sequenced in a study of brain T cells in children with intractable seizures. Time point denoted: blood from clinic visit 5 months post-surgery; TSC patient then seizure free. Data came from immunoSEQ multiplex PCR; TCRdb stores just in-frame clones and leaves some out. The sample holds 340,000 or so clones, 93% seen once. Sequenced here: peripheral blood, sampled roughly 5 months after surgery. These receptors originate from a boy younger than two with tuberous sclerosis and intractable seizures.

The rearrangement joins TRBV19 to TRBJ2-5; TRBD1 agrees at 7 bases. The CDR3 spans 16 residues. The junction had 14 bases not matched to a gene; V was cut back by 8 bases and J by 2 bases. Germline CDR1 reads LNHDA; CDR2 reads SQIVND (reference sequence). The CDR3 loop reads CASSPLPLRGQETQYF. The DNA for the CDR3 is TGTGCCAGTTCGCCTCTACCCCTCAGGGGGCAAGAGACCCAGTACTTC.

The V call is TRBV11-3, the J call TRBJ2-3; tentative D call: TRBD2 (5 bases). V dropped 2 bases and J dropped 1 base, with 7 bases sitting between them. The length of the CDR3 is 14 residues. Germline V gene data show CDR1 as SGHNT and CDR2 as YENEEA. CDR3 nucleotide sequence: TGTGCCAGCAGCTTATACGGGGGCACAGATACGCAGTATTTT. It yields the protein CASSLYGGTDTQYF. Full variable domain (missing parts from reference TRBV11-3 and TRBJ2-3): EAGVVQSPRYKIIEKKQPVAFWCNPISGHNTLYWYLQNLGQGPELLIRYENEEAVDDSQLPKDRFSAERLKGVDSTLKIQPAELGDSAVYLCASSLYGGTDTQYFGPGTRLTVL.

V gene TRBV19 combines with J gene TRBJ1-1, with D possibly being TRBD1 (5 bases). CDR3 length: 16 amino acids. Germline lookup yields CDR1 LNHDA and CDR2 SQIVND (reference sequence). V lost 7 bases and J lost 0, with 18 bases in between. The CDR3 coding sequence is TGTGCCAGTAAGTGGGTCCGGGGGGGAATGAACACTGAAGCTTTCTTT. Encoded protein: CASKWVRGGMNTEAFF.

The chain recombines TRBV14 with TRBJ2-5; 9 nucleotides line up with TRBD2. This CDR3 comprises 15 residues. Germline values: CDR1 SGHDN, CDR2 FVKESK. V was pared by 2 bases and J by 5 bases, with 6 bases of the junction left unmatched. The CDR3: CASSQFAGGQETQYF. Written as DNA, the CDR3 is TGTGCCAGCAGCCAATTTGCGGGAGGGCAGGAGACCCAGTACTTC.

J is TRBJ2-1 and V is TRBV19; 8 bases agree with TRBD2. V lost 5 bases, J lost 0 bases, and 6 bases stayed unmatched. CDR1 LNHDA and CDR2 SQIVND come from the germline V gene (reference sequence). The CDR3 has 16 residues. The CDR3 DNA reads as TGTGCCAGTAGTGCCTACAGCGGGAGCTCCTACAATGAGCAGTTCTTC. It is translated as CASSAYSGSSYNEQFF.

V usage is TRBV6-5 and J usage is TRBJ1-2; D gene uncertain. This CDR3 comprises 14 residues. Germline loops: CDR1 MNHEY, CDR2 SVGAGI. The germline V and J ends were trimmed by 0 bases and 3 bases, with 8 bases remaining between them. This CDR3 reads CASSYSKGYYGYTF. The CDR3 nucleotides read TGTGCCAGCAGTTACTCGAAAGGGTACTATGGCTACACCTTC.

J is TRBJ2-7 and V is TRBV9; tentative D call: TRBD1 (6 bases). The V end was cut by 5 bases, the J end by 0 bases, with 9 bases between. Germline V gene sequence: CDR1 SGDLS, CDR2 YYNGEE. This CDR3 is built from 13 residues. The CDR3 region has the DNA TGTGCCAGCAGTTCGGGACACTCCTACGAGCAGTACTTC. It is translated as CASSSGHSYEQYF.

The chain links TRBV25-1 to TRBJ1-2; D gene unclear. This CDR3 spans 17 amino acids. V lost 4 bases, J lost 5 bases, and 23 bases lay in between. The germline CDR1 and CDR2 sequences are MGHDK and SYGVNS. The CDR3 region is CASSGALGSLTDYGYTF. For the CDR3, the DNA is TGTGCCAGCAGTGGGGCGTTAGGTAGCCTTACAGATTATGGCTACACCTTC.